Below, one TCR beta chain is given with its context. The CDR3 contains 15 residues. CDR1 and CDR2 from the germline V gene are SGHVS and FQNEAQ. Deletions cut 5 bases from V and 6 bases from J, with 17 bases between. This specimen comes from a study of blood T cell repertoires in COVID-19. Overall study context: Acute and convalescent COVID-19 samples came from the United States, Italy and Spain.

As handled by the study authors: Cell counts per sample came from amplifying reference gene primers. TCRdb's table, derived via immunoSEQ multiplex PCR, lists solely in-frame clones and lacks some. V and J calls and clone size are given by that table; D and trimming were obtained from the DNA. Of fewer than 120,000 clones in the sample, 65% to 80% were seen once. The chain has TRBV7-8 and TRBJ1-5, with D perhaps matching TRBD1 (5 bases). The receptor was derived from a woman aged 55-70 years with acute or convalescent COVID-19. The sequenced material came from peripheral blood. CDR3 residues: CASSKGTKLGQPQHF. The DNA of the CDR3 is TGTGCCAGCAGCAAGGGGACTAAACTGGGTCAGCCCCAGCATTTT.